The following is a TCR beta chain sequence with its context. The antigen remains unidentified. The data are from a study of shared clonotypes between healthy human individuals. Study findings and constraints: Four donors had 5% to 6% of their naive CD4 clonotypes in common.

The naive CD8 population came from CD45RO-negative cells selected for CCR7, without terminally differentiated effector memory CD45RA+ cells. Assay: immunoSEQ multiplex PCR; the TCRdb copy retains only in-frame clones and omits some. This table holds around 2,000,000 clones, about 93% found once. Sequenced: naive CD8+ T cells from PBMCs. This sequence originates from a young man in good health. Some clones in this sample may be carry-over from other donors' samples.

CDR3 bases: TGTGCCAGCAGCCTAGTTCCAGGACAGGGGACCTACGAGCAGTACTTC. Encoded protein: CASSLVPGQGTYEQYF. The chain couples TRBV7-9 to TRBJ2-7; 9 bases match TRBD1. The V gene end was trimmed by 5 bases and the J gene end by 2 bases; junction bases not matched to a gene: 10. Germline CDR1 SEHNR, CDR2 FQNEAQ (reference sequence). The length of the CDR3 is 16 residues.